These 16 T cell receptor beta chains originate from one sample sequenced in a study of blood T cells in healthy people across ages. PCR was performed a second time for roughly 7 to 11 cycles using a sample-barcoded 5' primer and a J-beta primer mix. MiXCR, run by TCRdb on the 5' RACE reads, gives a single entry per CDR3 protein. The profile shows 980,000 or so distinct CDR3 sequences, under 50% of them singletons. Sequencing was done on a sample of blood. These receptors were taken from a man aged 25-45 years in good health.

This clonotype was seen only a few times. The CDR3 DNA sequence: TGTGCCAGCAGTTTAAGGCAGGGGCCTACAGATACGCAGTATTTT. This translates into CASSLRQGPTDTQYF. The chain has TRBV28 and TRBJ2-3, with D maybe TRBD1 (6 bases). Trimming pared 2 bases from V and 3 bases from J, leaving 12 bases between. Per germline, CDR1 MDHEN and CDR2 SYDVKM. This CDR3 has 15 residues.

The chain combines TRBV10-3 with TRBJ2-7, with TRBD1 identical over 11 bases. Germline CDR1 and CDR2: ENHRY and SYGVKD. V shed 5 bases, J shed 7 bases, and the junction held 10 bases outside the gene matches. CDR3 length equals 15 residues. This CDR3 is CAISSGTGGLREQYF. Here the CDR3 DNA reads TGTGCCATCAGTTCCGGGACAGGGGGGTTGAGGGAGCAGTACTTC.

This chain connects TRBV6-5 to TRBJ2-3; D might be TRBD1 (5 bases). Germline values: CDR1 MNHEY, CDR2 SVGAGI. This CDR3 has 14 residues. The V and J ends lost 7 bases and 2 bases respectively, with 13 bases between them. The CDR3 here is CASKGESLTDTQYF. CDR3 coding DNA: TGTGCCAGCAAAGGGGAATCTCTCACAGATACGCAGTATTTT.

This clonotype turned up a few times. This chain joins TRBV4-1 and TRBJ2-5; 8 bases fit TRBD1. Germline trimming cut 4 bases from V and 2 bases from J; bases unmatched to any gene: 3. Germline V gene lookup returns CDR1 MGHRA and CDR2 YSYEKL. This CDR3 has 14 residues. For the CDR3, the DNA is TGCGCCAGCAGCCTCTGGGACAGGCAAGAGACCCAGTACTTC. This sequence encodes CASSLWDRQETQYF.

This clonotype was picked up a small number of times. The chain joins TRBV7-2 to TRBJ2-1; a weak D match, TRBD1 (6 bases). In germline, CDR1 is SGHTA, CDR2 FQGNSA. The ends were cut back, 4 bases at V and 8 bases at J, with 12 bases in the middle. The CDR3 sequence is 13 residues long. The CDR3 loop is CASSSQGSYEQFF. CDR3 DNA: TGTGCCAGCAGCTCACAGGGAAGTTATGAGCAGTTCTTC.

This clonotype was picked up a small number of times. The chain has TRBV7-2 and TRBJ2-3; possible D gene TRBD1, 6 bases. The germline V gene has CDR1 SGHTA and CDR2 FQGNSA. This CDR3 region has 14 residues. Trimming took 2 bases from V and 4 from J, leaving 10 bases between them. Here the CDR3 DNA reads TGTGCCAGCAGCTTACCAGAGGGGGCAGATACGCAGTATTTT. Encoded protein: CASSLPEGADTQYF.

With regard to this clonotype: The junction and the germline gene differ at one end; a read error may be behind it. The chain couples TRBV7-7 to TRBJ2-1; 10 positions agree with TRBD2. The CDR3 is made up of 16 amino acids. Germline V gene sequence: CDR1 SSHAT, CDR2 FNYEAQ (reference sequence). This chain's CDR3 is CASSEIAGGHYNEQFF. CDR3 nucleotide sequence: TGTGCTAGCAGCGAAATAGCGGGGGGACATTACAATGAGCAGTTCTTC.

This CDR3 reads CASSQDPVYGYTF. The CDR3 DNA sequence: TGCGCCAGCAGCCAAGATCCAGTCTATGGCTACACCTTC. The V and J genes are TRBV4-1 and TRBJ1-2; D is unclear. Germline CDR1 reads MGHRA; CDR2 reads YSYEKL. The CDR3 length is 13 residues. V lost 0 bases, J lost 4 bases, and 6 bases lay in between.

The chain has TRBV19 and TRBJ2-1; 7 bases fit TRBD2. The CDR3 runs to 15 residues. Trimming took 6 bases from V and 5 from J; bases not matched to a gene: 10. The germline CDR1 and CDR2 sequences are LNHDA and SQIVND (reference sequence). The DNA of the CDR3 is TGTGCCAGTAGCCCCCAGGGAGGGGTTGACAATGAGCAGTTCTTC. This translates into CASSPQGGVDNEQFF.

Details on this clonotype: This may be a read error: a much more frequent sequence differs by one nucleotide. The chain employs TRBV4-1 and TRBJ2-7; 11 nucleotides line up with TRBD2. This CDR3 is built from 18 residues. Germline values: CDR1 MGHRA, CDR2 YSYEKL. The V gene end was trimmed by 1 base and the J gene end by 7 bases; junction bases not matched to a gene: 15. The CDR3 DNA sequence: TGCGCCAGCAGCCAAGGCTTGCCTCCGGGACTAGCGGACAATGAGCAGTACTTC. Protein sequence: CASSQGLPPGLADNEQYF.

This clonotype has a handful of counts. This chain links TRBV28 with TRBJ2-5; the D gene is possibly TRBD1 (6 bases). Germline V gives CDR1 MDHEN, CDR2 SYDVKM. Trimming removed 5 bases from V and 1 base from J, with 17 bases in between. The CDR3 has 16 residues. The CDR3 DNA is TGTGCCAGCAGTCGACCATCTTACAGGGTCCAAGAGACCCAGTACTTC. It is translated as CASSRPSYRVQETQYF.

This rearrangement joins TRBV12-5 to TRBJ2-3; 11 bases are a match to TRBD1. With 3 bases clipped from V and 3 bases from J, the junction kept 2 bases outside the gene matches. Germline loops: CDR1 LGHNT, CDR2 FRNRAP. This CDR3 is built from 15 residues. CDR3 sequence reads: CASGFGQGATDTQYF. The CDR3 DNA reads TGTGCTAGTGGTTTCGGACAGGGGGCTACAGATACGCAGTATTTT.

Notes on this clonotype: A much larger clonotype is one base distant, so this may be a read error. The J gene is TRBJ2-5, the V gene TRBV5-6; TRBD2 might be the D (5 bases). The CDR3 extends over 14 amino acids. Germline V gives CDR1 SGHDT, CDR2 YYEEEE. The V and J ends lost 4 bases and 4 bases respectively, with 14 bases between them. The CDR3 loop is CASSVGWTPETQYF. In nucleotides, the CDR3 is TGTGCCAGCAGCGTGGGCTGGACTCCAGAGACCCAGTACTTC.

CDR3 residues: CSVTPGLTAYEQYF. The CDR3 DNA reads TGCAGCGTCACGCCGGGACTAACGGCCTACGAGCAGTACTTC. This chain connects TRBV29-1 to TRBJ2-7, with 7 positions matching TRBD2. The CDR3 length is 14 residues. V shed 6 bases, J shed 2 bases, and the junction held 10 bases outside the gene matches. The germline V gene encodes CDR1 SQVTM and CDR2 ANQGSEA.

The chain carries TRBV5-1 and TRBJ2-1; 8 nucleotides match TRBD2. This CDR3 comprises 15 residues. The trim removed 8 bases at V and 8 bases at J, leaving 15 bases unmatched. Germline V gene lookup returns CDR1 SGHRS and CDR2 YFSETQ. The CDR3 nucleotides are TGCGCCAGGATCGGGGGGGCGGGGGACTTTCATGAGCAGTTCTTC. This codes for CARIGGAGDFHEQFF.

The chain employs TRBV11-2 and TRBJ1-2; TRBD1 agrees at 7 bases. The germline CDR1 and CDR2 sequences are SGHAT and FQNNGV. Unmatched junction bases numbered 10, after V lost 5 bases and J lost 4 bases. The CDR3 runs to 15 residues. The CDR3 nucleotides are TGTGCCAGCAGCGTAACCGGGACAGAGGGCTATGGCTACACCTTC. Translating it yields CASSVTGTEGYGYTF.